Below, 22 T cell receptor beta chains from the same sample are listed, as sequenced in a study of T cells in Graves' hyperthyroidism and ophthalmopathy. Template material for amplifying TCR beta CDR3 regions consisted of RNA transcripts. A first-round RT-PCR of the TCR CDR3 used the HTBI primer set. TCRdb processed the multiplex PCR reads anew with MiXCR; each CDR3 protein has one entry. The sample has 800,000 or so distinct CDR3 sequences; 38% are singletons. Material: blood. The receptor source for this set is a man between 18 and 29 years old with Graves' hyperthyroidism.

This chain connects TRBV29-1 to TRBJ2-7; D might be TRBD1 or TRBD2, each matching 7 bases. V lost 6 bases and J lost 6, with 18 bases in between. The CDR3 is 13 residues long. Germline lookup yields CDR1 SQVTM and CDR2 ANQGSEA. The chain's CDR3 is CSVRGEGAGEQYF. The CDR3 DNA is TGCAGCGTCCGAGGGGAGGGGGCAGGCGAGCAGTACTTC.

This clonotype was detected ten times or more. The chain links TRBV5-1 to TRBJ1-1; 9 bases line up with TRBD1. Germline V lookup: CDR1 SGHRS, CDR2 YFSETQ. The V gene end was trimmed by 4 bases and the J gene end by 5 bases; junction bases not matched to a gene: 9. The CDR3 runs to 15 residues. The CDR3 loop is CASSPEQGARTEAFF. The CDR3 nucleotides are TGCGCCAGCAGCCCAGAACAGGGGGCTAGGACTGAAGCTTTCTTT.

The CDR3 DNA sequence: TGTGCCAGCAGCTCTTGGGTGCAGGGCTTTGAGACCCAGTACTTC. It codes for CASSSWVQGFETQYF. The chain employs TRBV5-6 and TRBJ2-5; possible D gene TRBD1, 5 bases. CDR1 is SGHDT and CDR2 is YYEEEE in the germline V gene. V was cut by 3 bases and J by 5 bases, with 17 bases left in between. This CDR3 region has 15 residues.

The chain carries TRBV7-2 and TRBJ2-7; TRBD2 agrees at 10 bases. The CDR3 is 15 amino acids. The germline V gene encodes CDR1 SGHTA and CDR2 FQGNSA. With V trimmed by 5 bases and J by 3 bases, 7 bases remained unmatched. The CDR3 nucleotides read TGTGCCAGCAGCCACCCAGCGGGAGGGAACTACGAGCAGTACTTC. Protein sequence: CASSHPAGGNYEQYF.

The rearrangement joins TRBV6-5 to TRBJ2-2; D may be TRBD1 (5 bases). CDR1 and CDR2 from the germline V gene are MNHEY and SVGAGI. V gave up 2 bases and J gave up 5 bases, with 12 bases separating them. The CDR3 loop spans 15 amino acids. The CDR3 region has the DNA TGTGCCAGCAGTTACGCCAGGGCCGGAACCGGGGAGCTGTTTTTT. Its translation: CASSYARAGTGELFF.

This clonotype has more than one count but fewer than ten. The chain uses TRBV7-3 and TRBJ2-5; tentatively, D is TRBD2 (5 bases). V lost 6 bases and J lost 8, with 25 bases in between. The CDR3 is 16 residues long. The germline gives CDR1 SGHTA, CDR2 FQGTGA. CDR3 coding DNA: TGTGCCAGCAGTACCCCTTTTAGCGAGACCCTCCCAACCCAGTACTTC. The encoded protein is CASSTPFSETLPTQYF.

The sample holds a few counts of this clonotype. The chain uses TRBV12-3 or TRBV12-4 and TRBJ2-7; TRBD2 might be the D (6 bases). Trimming pared 2 bases from V and 5 bases from J, leaving 13 bases between. This CDR3 has 14 residues. The CDR3 nucleotides are TGTGCCAGCAGTTTAAACGCCGGGGGTGACGAGCAGTACTTC. It specifies CASSLNAGGDEQYF.

There are a few counts of this clonotype. The junction departs from the called germline gene at one end, perhaps through a read error. This CDR3 reads CASSPLNPGPIDF. The CDR3 DNA sequence: TGTGCCAGCAGCCCCCTAAATCCGGGCCCGATCGACTTC. The chain combines TRBV14 with TRBJ2-7; no clear D gene. The CDR3 is made up of 13 amino acids. Germline CDR1 is SGHDN and CDR2 is FVKESK.

This clonotype was seen many times. The CDR3 coding sequence is TGTGCCATCAGTGTTTACGAGGGTCAGCCCCAGCATTTT. Its protein is CAISVYEGQPQHF. This chain connects TRBV10-3 to TRBJ1-5, with unresolved D. V shed 4 bases and J shed 6 bases, with 10 bases lying between them. Germline CDR1 ENHRY, CDR2 SYGVKD. This CDR3 region has 13 residues.

This clonotype has a single count. The DNA for the CDR3 is TGCAGTGCTGACAAGACAGGGGGCACCGGGGCCCAGTACTTC. It translates to CSADKTGGTGAQYF. V is TRBV20-1 and J is TRBJ2-5, with 10 bases lining up with TRBD1. Germline V gene data show CDR1 as DFQATT and CDR2 as SNEGSKA (reference sequence). The length of the CDR3 is 14 residues. Trimming at V came to 5 bases and at J to 9 bases, leaving 12 bases not matched to a gene.

This clonotype was detected ten times or more. V is TRBV10-3 and J is TRBJ2-5; weak D call: TRBD1 (6 bases). CDR1 ENHRY and CDR2 SYGVKD come from the germline V gene. The germline V and J ends were trimmed by 5 bases and 3 bases, with 7 bases remaining between them. There are 12 residues in the CDR3. CDR3 in DNA: TGTGCCATCAGTCGGGACAAAGAGACCCAGTACTTC. It is translated as CAISRDKETQYF.

This clonotype occurred many times. The chain recombines TRBV10-2 with TRBJ2-7; 9 nucleotides match TRBD2. CDR3 length: 13 amino acids. The germline V gene has CDR1 WSHSY and CDR2 SAAADI. V lost 6 bases and J lost 2; bases outside the gene matches: 2. The CDR3 sequence is CASRTSGPYEQYF. The DNA for the CDR3 is TGCGCCAGCAGGACTAGCGGACCCTACGAGCAGTACTTC.

The rearrangement uses TRBV4-1 and TRBJ2-7, with D perhaps TRBD2 (6 bases). Looked up from germline, CDR1 is MGHRA and CDR2 is YSYEKL. The CDR3 totals 15 residues. The V gene lost 5 bases and the J gene lost 2 bases, with 16 bases spanning the gap. CDR3 residues: CASSGARGPTYEQYF. The CDR3 nucleotides read TGCGCCAGCAGCGGGGCGCGGGGCCCCACCTACGAGCAGTACTTC.

This clonotype was picked up a small number of times. The gene calls are TRBV13 and TRBJ2-7, with TRBD1 as a possible D gene (6 bases). V lost 3 bases and J lost 4, with 10 bases in between. This CDR3 contains 13 residues. Germline CDR1 reads PRHDT; CDR2 reads FYEKMQ (reference sequence). CDR3: CASSFGTPYEQYF. For the CDR3, the DNA is TGTGCCAGCAGCTTCGGGACACCATACGAGCAGTACTTC.

The genes are TRBV5-6 and TRBJ2-2; D may be TRBD1 (6 bases). Germline values: CDR1 SGHDT, CDR2 YYEEEE. CDR3 length: 14 amino acids. Trimming took off 4 bases at V and 2 bases at J, with 9 bases between the two ends. CDR3 protein: CASSHRDNTGELFF. CDR3 nucleotide sequence: TGTGCCAGCAGCCACAGGGACAACACCGGGGAGCTGTTTTTT.

This sequence joins TRBV12-3 or TRBV12-4 and TRBJ2-7, with 8 positions matching TRBD2. V was pared by 3 bases and J by 2 bases, with 3 bases of the junction left unmatched. This CDR3 spans 14 amino acids. CDR3 protein: CASSFAGLAYEQYF. Written as DNA, the CDR3 is TGTGCCAGCAGTTTTGCGGGACTAGCCTACGAGCAGTACTTC.

This chain connects TRBV2 to TRBJ1-1; no reliable D call. With 3 bases removed from V and 4 bases from J, the gap between germline ends came to 6 bases. The CDR3 extends over 12 amino acids. Looked up from germline, CDR1 is SNHLY and CDR2 is FYNNEI. CDR3 loop: CASSERSTEAFF. The CDR3 DNA is TGTGCCAGCAGTGAGCGGAGCACTGAAGCTTTCTTT.

This chain uses TRBV15 with TRBJ2-2; TRBD1 matches at 8 bases. The V gene end was trimmed by 4 bases and the J gene end by 2 bases; junction bases not matched to a gene: 3. Germline V gene sequence: CDR1 LNHNV, CDR2 YYDKDF (reference sequence). This CDR3 has 15 residues. The CDR3 here is CATSIAGGNTGELFF. The CDR3 bases are TGTGCCACCAGCATTGCAGGGGGCAACACCGGGGAGCTGTTTTTT.

The sample holds many counts of this clonotype. This chain links TRBV7-9 with TRBJ2-5; 7 nucleotides line up with TRBD2. V was pared by 6 bases and J by 5 bases, with 9 bases of the junction left unmatched. The germline gives CDR1 SEHNR, CDR2 FQNEAQ (reference sequence). This CDR3 contains 14 residues. The CDR3 region has the DNA TGTGCCAGCAGGCCCACTAGCGTGAGGGAGACCCAGTACTTC. It translates to CASRPTSVRETQYF.

The chain carries TRBV20-1 and TRBJ2-5, with D possibly being TRBD1 or TRBD2 (5 bases each). Trimming shortened V by 6 bases and J by 4 bases, and 24 bases separated the two germline ends. The CDR3 contains 16 residues. Germline values: CDR1 DFQATT, CDR2 SNEGSKA (reference sequence). The CDR3 coding sequence is TGCAGTGCCCGCCAAAAATGGGACGGAGGCCCAGAGACCCAGTACTTC. Translating gives CSARQKWDGGPETQYF.

This clonotype was counted only a few times. The chain recombines TRBV7-9 with TRBJ2-5; unclear D gene. Germline V gene data show CDR1 as SEHNR and CDR2 as FQNEAQ (reference sequence). The CDR3 runs to 15 residues. V shed 5 bases and J shed 0 bases, with 13 bases lying between them. CDR3 protein: CASSPLGGNQETQYF. As DNA, the CDR3 is TGTGCCAGCAGCCCCCTCGGCGGAAACCAAGAGACCCAGTACTTC. Full variable domain (outside the CDR3, taken from reference TRBV7-9 and TRBJ2-5): DTGVSQNPRHKITKRGQNVTFRCDPISEHNRLYWYRQTLGQGPEFLTYFQNEAQLEKSRLLSDRFSAERPKGSFSTLEIQRTEQGDSAMYLCASSPLGGNQETQYFGPGTRLLVL.

The CDR3 DNA follows: TGTGCCAGCAGTTCCCCGACGACTAGCGGGGGCACAGATACGCAGTATTTT. It translates to CASSSPTTSGGTDTQYF. The genes are TRBV2 and TRBJ2-3, with 11 bases aligning to TRBD2. Unmatched junction bases numbered 8, after V lost 5 bases and J lost 1 base. Germline CDR1 and CDR2: SNHLY and FYNNEI. This CDR3 contains 17 residues.